This T cell receptor beta chain was recovered during a study of blood T cell repertoires in COVID-19. In the study overall: The study drew acute and convalescent COVID-19 samples from the United States, Italy and Spain. Nucleic acid was either cDNA or gDNA, and it came from T cells, B-cell-depleted T cells, or PBMCs.

Methods used by the authors: How many nucleated cells were present was estimated from reference gene primer amplification. Generated by immunoSEQ multiplex PCR, the TCRdb table keeps only in-frame clones and is missing some. Clonal size and the V and J genes are those of that table, whereas D and trimming came from the DNA. The sample records approximately 300,000 clones, roughly 88% being singletons. V gave up 4 bases and J gave up 9 bases, with 11 bases separating them. The CDR3 has 12 residues. Germline V gene data show CDR1 as SGHRS and CDR2 as YFSETQ. The sample was peripheral blood. The sequence was obtained from a woman aged 45-60 years with active or convalescent COVID-19. The V and J genes are TRBV5-1 and TRBJ2-1; a possible D gene is TRBD2 (6 bases). The DNA for the CDR3 is TGCGCCAGCAGCCTGTATAGCGGTGAGCAGTTCTTC. It encodes CASSLYSGEQFF.